This T cell receptor beta chain was sequenced in a study of blood T cell repertoires in COVID-19. The trim removed 5 bases at V and 6 bases at J, leaving 4 bases unmatched. This CDR3 has 14 amino acids. In germline, CDR1 is ENHRY, CDR2 SYGVKD. This table comes from immunoSEQ multiplex PCR, and its TCRdb copy is limited to in-frame clones, with some not included. The data show around 190,000 clones, 87% seen once. The sequenced material came from PBMCs or T cells enriched from blood (not recorded which). The clonotype originates from a man in his late teens or twenties with acute COVID-19. The rearrangement joins TRBV10-3 to TRBJ1-2, with 12 positions matching TRBD1. The CDR3 loop is CAISQGQGADGYTF. DNA of the CDR3: TGTGCCATCAGTCAGGGACAGGGGGCGGATGGCTACACCTTC.